The entry that follows covers one TCR beta chain sequence. In its sample, this clone was seen once. Its target antigen remains unknown. Nothing much larger sits one base from this clone, and base qualities are not available. To prepare the library, the immunoSEQ multiplex PCR assay was applied. In its TCRdb copy, this immuneACCESS table keeps in-frame sequences only and misses some clones. Where compared with another copy, unresolved V genes explain less than half of these, and the others have no known cause. The sample table holds 55,000 to 70,000 clones, of which 89% were seen once. The top ten hold 2% to 3% of the sample. V is cut by 5 bases and J by 7 bases, and the space between the germline ends is 22 bases. The CDR3, cysteine through phenylalanine, is 16 amino acids long. Only CDR3 DNA is held: 48 bases, read in frame from base 1. CDR1 and CDR2 are drawn from the germline V gene (reference sequence): SEHNR, FQNEAQ.

The sample is drawn from a study of T cell changes during pregnancy in multiple sclerosis (dated 2019 in TCRdb). In the study overall: Changes in the T cell repertoire over the course of pregnancy were examined in this study in women with multiple sclerosis.

Sequencing used peripheral blood, obtained in the first trimester of pregnancy. The rearrangement combines TRBV7-9 with TRBJ2-3, and the D gene may be TRBD2, 5 bases matching. The sequence came from a female donor with multiple sclerosis, enrolled in a pregnancy study. The nucleotides are TGTGCCAGCAGCCCCAAGCGGCGGTTTTCAATATATACGCAGTATTTT. This is translated as CASSPKRRFSIYTQYF. Extended through the reference TRBV7-9 and TRBJ2-3 proteins, this CDR3 yields the full variable domain: DTGVSQNPRHKITKRGQNVTFRCDPISEHNRLYWYRQTLGQGPEFLTYFQNEAQLEKSRLLSDRFSAERPKGSFSTLEIQRTEQGDSAMYLCASSPKRRFSIYTQYFGPGTRLTVL.